The rows below give T cell receptor beta chains drawn from one sample of a study of long-term antiretroviral therapy in people with HIV. TCRdb's table, derived via immunoSEQ multiplex PCR, lists solely in-frame clones and lacks some. This sample has roughly 20,000 clones, with roughly 78% found just once. Sequenced material: unsorted PBMCs, taken 4.1 years after starting antiretroviral therapy. These TCRs come from a woman in her thirties or forties with HIV. Both conserved end residues are part of each CDR3. Fields, in order: V gene, CDR3 protein.

>TRBV10-1
CASSAGQGAGQPQHF
>TRBV7-9
CASSLGFEGIGGDNQPQHF
>TRBV10-2
CASRKDPGPYEQYF
>TRBV5-8
CASSLIRGEKLFF
>TRBV2
CASRGGRGLPGANVLTF
>TRBV7-9
CASSPHLTGLNTGELFF
>TRBV10-1
CASRDDLTSEQYF
>TRBV18
CASSPSPGGTEAFF
>TRBV7-8
CASSLASGTEAFF
>TRBV21-1
CAPLGWGYTF